This note documents a single TCR beta chain sequence. This record belongs to a study of blood T cell repertoires in COVID-19. The V end was cut by 11 bases, the J end by 4 bases, with 14 bases between. CDR3 length equals 13 residues. Some clones are missing from TCRdb's copy, which holds only in-frame ones; the method was immunoSEQ multiplex PCR. This table holds hundreds of thousands of clones, just under 90% found once. V and J are TRBV12-3 or TRBV12-4 and TRBJ2-2; TRBD1 is a possible D gene (5 bases). The sequenced sample was PBMCs or T cells enriched from blood (not recorded which). The sequence derives from a woman between 45 and 65 years old who had recovered from COVID-19. The CDR3 region has the DNA TGTGCCGCAGGGTGGGGCAGCACCGGGGAGCTGTTTTTT. As protein: CAAGWGSTGELFF.